The 27 T cell receptor beta chains listed next were all sequenced from one sample in a study of blood T cell repertoires in COVID-19. Repertoires were generated with immunoSEQ multiplex PCR, while TCRdb's copy carries only in-frame clones and drops some. The sample includes about 43,000 clones, roughly 89% of them seen just once. Sequenced material: peripheral blood. These receptors were taken from a man aged 60 to 75 with active COVID-19.

CDR3 sequence: CASSSLRGYSYEQYF. The CDR3 DNA follows: TGCGCCAGCAGCTCCCTCCGGGGATACTCCTACGAGCAGTACTTC. The chain uses TRBV5-1 and TRBJ2-7, with D possibly being TRBD2 (5 bases). CDR3 length: 15 amino acids. The V gene's germline CDR1 is SGHRS and CDR2 YFSETQ. Between the trimmed V and J ends, which lost 3 bases and 0 bases, there was a span of 13 bases.

The rearrangement uses TRBV18 and TRBJ2-2; 8 bases are shared with TRBD1. The CDR3 is made up of 16 amino acids. Germline V gives CDR1 KGHSH, CDR2 LQKENI. Germline trimming cut 3 bases from V and 1 base from J; bases unmatched to any gene: 4. The CDR3 DNA follows: TGTGCCAGCTCACCGGGAGGACAGGGGAACACCGGGGAGCTGTTTTTT. This translates into CASSPGGQGNTGELFF.

The chain is built from TRBV10-3 and TRBJ1-4, with D maybe TRBD1 (6 bases). Trimming cost V 2 bases and J 6 bases, with 13 bases left between them. Germline assignment: CDR1 ENHRY and CDR2 SYGVKD. The CDR3 is 15 amino acids. The CDR3 sequence is CAISERGGGYEKLFF. The CDR3 bases are TGTGCCATCAGTGAGCGCGGGGGCGGTTATGAAAAACTGTTTTTT.

The rearrangement joins TRBV5-6 to TRBJ2-7, with D perhaps matching TRBD2 (5 bases). Trimming left V 2 bases short and J 3 bases short, with 9 bases between. The CDR3 has 13 residues. Looked up from germline, CDR1 is SGHDT and CDR2 is YYEEEE. CDR3 DNA sequence: TGTGCCAGCAGCTTACGACTATACTACGAGCAGTACTTC. Encoded protein: CASSLRLYYEQYF.

This clone has more than one count but fewer than ten. The chain carries TRBV25-1 and TRBJ2-1; no definite D call. The CDR3 extends over 13 amino acids. Per the germline V gene, CDR1 is MGHDK and CDR2 is SYGVNS. Trimming took 2 bases from V and 3 from J, leaving 5 bases between them. CDR3: CASSEVHYNEQFF. CDR3 sequence (DNA): TGTGCCAGCAGTGAAGTTCACTACAATGAGCAGTTCTTC.

The chain recombines TRBV4-1 with TRBJ1-1; D ambiguous. The CDR3 covers 15 residues. V was clipped by 1 base and J by 1 base, with 10 bases between them. Per the germline V gene, CDR1 is MGHRA and CDR2 is YSYEKL. DNA for the CDR3: TGCGCCAGCAGCCAAGGAGAGCTTGGGAACACTGAAGCTTTCTTT. Encoded protein: CASSQGELGNTEAFF.

J is TRBJ2-3 and V is TRBV21-1; the table's D gene call, TRBD2, was not cross checked with the DNA. TRBV21-1 is a recognized pseudogene. The CDR3 extends over 16 amino acids. CDR3 nucleotide sequence: TGTGCCAGCAGCACCCGGGGGGGGAGGAACACAGATACGCAGTATTTT. Its translation: CASSTRGGRNTDTQYF.

As for this clone: Other nucleotide sequences from this sample produce the same CDR3. CDR3 coding DNA: TGTGCCAGCAGTTTACAGGGGGGCGCAGATACGCAGTATTTT. This translates into CASSLQGGADTQYF. V gene TRBV28 combines with J gene TRBJ2-3, with D tentatively TRBD1 (7 bases). Germline assignment: CDR1 MDHEN and CDR2 SYDVKM. The V gene lost 2 bases and the J gene lost 4 bases, with 10 bases spanning the gap. The CDR3 consists of 14 residues.

The rearrangement links TRBV25-1 to TRBJ2-2; TRBD2 is a possible D gene (6 bases). Per the germline V gene, CDR1 is MGHDK and CDR2 is SYGVNS. Trimming stripped 3 bases from V and 3 bases from J, with 8 bases between. The length of the CDR3 is 14 residues. CDR3 coding DNA: TGTGCCAGCAGTGATGAGCGGGACACCGGGGAGCTGTTTTTT. It yields the protein CASSDERDTGELFF.

The V call is TRBV12-3 or TRBV12-4, the J call TRBJ2-7; 10 nucleotides line up with TRBD2. The CDR3 is made up of 13 amino acids. Losses at the gene ends were 8 bases for V and 4 bases for J; bases not matched to a gene: 5. CDR3 sequence reads: CASGGTSEYEQYF. CDR3 coding DNA: TGTGCCAGCGGGGGGACTAGCGAATACGAGCAGTACTTC.

The chain couples TRBV7-2 to TRBJ2-1, with D perhaps TRBD2 (5 bases). The CDR3 totals 11 residues. V dropped 5 bases and J dropped 14 bases, with 13 bases sitting between them. CDR1 SGHTA and CDR2 FQGNSA come from the germline V gene. The CDR3 loop is CASSLDGGKFF. The CDR3 DNA sequence: TGTGCCAGCAGCCTGGACGGAGGAAAGTTCTTC.

The chain employs TRBV12-5 and TRBJ2-4; D may be TRBD2 (5 bases). Germline-derived CDR1 and CDR2 are LGHNT and FRNRAP. Trimming shortened V by 2 bases and J by 0 bases, and 20 bases separated the two germline ends. The CDR3 is 19 amino acids. CDR3 protein: CASGLPPGSTLTAKNIQYF. CDR3 DNA sequence: TGTGCTAGTGGTTTGCCACCGGGATCCACCCTCACAGCCAAAAACATTCAGTACTTC.

The rearrangement joins TRBV15 to TRBJ2-1; possibly TRBD2 for D (5 bases). There are 14 residues in the CDR3. Germline assignment: CDR1 LNHNV and CDR2 YYDKDF (reference sequence). Trimming took 5 bases from V and 2 from J, leaving 10 bases between them. The CDR3 region is CATSYRGTYNEQFF. DNA of the CDR3: TGTGCCACCAGCTACCGGGGTACCTACAATGAGCAGTTCTTC.

The chain recombines TRBV21-1 with TRBJ1-1; TRBD1, the D gene given by the table, was not confirmed from the DNA. TRBV21-1 represents a pseudogene. This CDR3 is built from 16 residues. CDR3 in DNA: TGTGCCAGCAGCAAAGCGCTTTCAGTGGCGAACACTGAAGCTTTCTTT. This codes for CASSKALSVANTEAFF.

This sequence joins TRBV7-8 and TRBJ2-5, with a tentative D call TRBD2 (7 bases). Trimming took off 3 bases at V and 3 bases at J, with 17 bases between the two ends. Per the germline V gene, CDR1 is SGHVS and CDR2 is FQNEAQ. There are 16 residues in the CDR3. The CDR3, as DNA: TGTGCCAGCAGCTTGAGGGGAGTAGGGGGGGAAGAGACCCAGTACTTC. Translating it yields CASSLRGVGGEETQYF.

The chain carries TRBV18 and TRBJ1-2, with D maybe TRBD1 (6 bases). The germline V gene has CDR1 KGHSH and CDR2 LQKENI. CDR3 length: 14 amino acids. Trimming removed 6 bases at V and 4 bases at J, with 15 bases between. The CDR3 DNA reads TGTGCCAGCTCCACCCGGGACACTAGCTATGGCTACACCTTC. Protein sequence: CASSTRDTSYGYTF.

This chain joins TRBV7-3 and TRBJ1-5; D uncertain. Germline lookup yields CDR1 SGHTA and CDR2 FQGTGA. The CDR3 is 17 residues long. V was pared by 4 bases and J by 4 bases, with 20 bases between. CDR3 sequence (DNA): TGTGCCAGCAGCTCACGCAGGTTATCGACGCAAAATCAGCCCCAGCATTTT. This translates into CASSSRRLSTQNQPQHF.

For the CDR3, the DNA is TGTGCCAGCAGCCAAGCACAGCTCTTTAACACCGGGGAGCTGTTTTTT. This sequence encodes CASSQAQLFNTGELFF. V usage is TRBV14 and J usage is TRBJ2-2; D is unclear. Trimming stripped 1 base from V and 2 bases from J, with 11 bases between. This CDR3 has 16 residues. Germline loops: CDR1 SGHDN, CDR2 FVKESK.

The chain links TRBV9 to TRBJ1-1; D gene unclear. The CDR3 spans 13 residues. CDR1 and CDR2 (germline): SGDLS, YYNGEE. V was shortened by 0 bases and J by 1 base, with 4 bases between the two germline ends. The CDR3 spells CASSVAWNTEAFF. The CDR3, as DNA: TGTGCCAGCAGCGTAGCGTGGAACACTGAAGCTTTCTTT.

The chain has TRBV9 and TRBJ2-7; tentative D call: TRBD2 (6 bases). Germline-derived CDR1 and CDR2 are SGDLS and YYNGEE. The CDR3 loop spans 15 amino acids. V lost 2 bases, J lost 1 base, and 13 bases lay in between. CDR3 nucleotides: TGTGCCAGCAGCGTCCACGGGACTTCATCCTACGAGCAGTACTTC. Translation gives CASSVHGTSSYEQYF.

V usage is TRBV6-6 and J usage is TRBJ2-7; 7 bases agree with TRBD2. V lost 8 bases, J lost 0 bases, and 7 bases stayed unmatched. The V gene's germline CDR1 is MNHNY and CDR2 SVGAGI (reference sequence). The length of the CDR3 is 14 residues. CDR3 sequence reads: CASDGGSPSYEQYF. For the CDR3, the DNA is TGTGCCAGCGATGGCGGGAGCCCCTCCTACGAGCAGTACTTC.

This chain links TRBV7-3 with TRBJ1-6; 7 positions match TRBD1. The V gene's germline CDR1 is SGHTA and CDR2 FQGTGA. CDR3 length: 15 amino acids. The J segment lost 7 bases and the V segment lost 5 bases, leaving 8 bases of the junction unmatched. The CDR3 DNA follows: TGTGCCAGCAGCGCACAGGGGTTGGAGAATTCACCCCTCCACTTT. It specifies CASSAQGLENSPLHF.

The chain has TRBV4-3 and TRBJ2-7; a possible D gene is TRBD2 (6 bases). Germline values: CDR1 LGHNA, CDR2 YSLEER. The V end lost 0 bases, the J end lost 3 bases, and 27 bases lay between the germline ends. The CDR3 length is 20 residues. This chain's CDR3 is CASSQDRSDPWGGEVYEQYF. In DNA, the CDR3 is TGCGCCAGCAGCCAAGATCGGTCGGATCCCTGGGGCGGGGAAGTCTACGAGCAGTACTTC.

J is TRBJ2-3 and V is TRBV27, with TRBD2 as a possible D gene (6 bases). Germline CDR1 is MNHEY and CDR2 is SMNVEV (reference sequence). The CDR3 sequence is 15 residues long. Deletions cut 3 bases from V and 1 base from J, with 11 bases between. This CDR3 is CASSFGGGGTDTQYF. CDR3 coding DNA: TGTGCCAGCAGTTTCGGTGGCGGGGGCACAGATACGCAGTATTTT.

In DNA form, the CDR3 reads TGTGCCACCCGCCCAGGGGATATTGAGCAGTACTTC. Translated, it gives CATRPGDIEQYF. This chain joins TRBV10-3 and TRBJ2-7; a weak D match, TRBD1 (6 bases). The V end was cut by 10 bases, the J end by 7 bases, with 17 bases between. The CDR3 has 12 amino acids. The germline gives CDR1 ENHRY, CDR2 SYGVKD.

CDR3 nucleotides: TGTGCCATCAGTGAGGAGGGACTCAGGAACACTGAAGCTTTCTTT. It is translated as CAISEEGLRNTEAFF. The V and J genes are TRBV10-3 and TRBJ1-1, with a tentative D call TRBD1 (5 bases). From germline, CDR1 is ENHRY and CDR2 SYGVKD. The CDR3 is 15 amino acids. The V end lost 2 bases, the J end lost 1 base, and 11 bases lay between the germline ends.

The V and J genes are TRBV19 and TRBJ1-6; 9 bases are shared with TRBD1. The trim removed 6 bases at V and 6 bases at J, leaving 9 bases unmatched. Per germline, CDR1 LNHDA and CDR2 SQIVND (reference sequence). The CDR3 consists of 16 residues. The CDR3 reads CASSSLGQGSNSPLHF. CDR3 sequence (DNA): TGTGCCAGTAGCTCCCTTGGACAGGGGTCTAATTCACCCCTCCACTTT.